This T cell receptor beta chain was documented in a study of response to subunit inactivated influenza vaccine. Study-wide results and caveats: New T cells are recruited in small numbers by each seasonal influenza vaccination, according to the authors' suggestion.

Only a few counts were recorded for this clonotype. Antigen unknown. TCRdb redid the calling of the RT-PCR reads with MiXCR, one entry per CDR3 protein. This repertoire shows about 520,000 distinct CDR3 sequences, about 7.2% found once; its top ten account for 10% to 15%. Per germline, CDR1 DFQATT and CDR2 SNEGSKA (reference sequence). The ends lost 4 bases at V and 2 bases at J; junction bases unmatched: 25. The CDR3 runs to 20 residues. This rearrangement joins TRBV20-1 to TRBJ2-7, with 8 bases fitting TRBD2. This clonotype was obtained from a man in his fifties or sixties who received an inactivated influenza vaccine. The sample in question was PBMCs from blood, obtained roughly 24 months after vaccination. The CDR3 DNA is TGCAGTGCTAATGATCCTGGACTCTTCGGTCCAGCGGGAGACCCCTACGAGCAGTACTTC. Its protein product is CSANDPGLFGPAGDPYEQYF.